This TCR beta chain is from a study of post-analysis software for immune sequencing data. Study background: Several disease courses (relapsing-remitting, secondary progressive and progressive-relapsing) of multiple sclerosis were included. Points from the study as a whole: Strong same-batch co-clustering of samples appeared with F measure clustering. People with multiple sclerosis had a significantly lower normalized Chao1 diversity than controls did. There were a handful of TRBV segments more frequent in patients than controls, and TRBV5-6, TRBV5-1 and TRBV20-1 were among them.

Researchers reported that TCR beta cDNA libraries carried unique molecular identifiers. From the PCR reads, TCRdb called clonotypes with MiXCR, one entry per CDR3 protein. Of hundreds of thousands of distinct CDR3 sequences in the sample, about 57% were seen once. Germline lookup yields CDR1 LNHNV and CDR2 YYDKDF (reference sequence). The V end lost 5 bases, the J end lost 5 bases, and 13 bases lay between the germline ends. This CDR3 has 14 residues. This clonotype has a handful of counts. Its antigen remains unknown. The specimen was blood. The source is a girl between 5 and 17 years old with multiple sclerosis. The chain is built from TRBV15 and TRBJ2-4; unclear D gene. The CDR3 nucleotides are TGTGCCACCAGCGGTCAGCGATGGGAAAACATTCAGTACTTC. Translation: CATSGQRWENIQYF.